The clone carrying this TCR beta chain was detected only a few times. Its antigen is unidentified. These data originate in a study of T cells after yellow fever vaccination. TCRdb re-derived calls from the 5' RACE reads in MiXCR, one entry per CDR3 protein. The sample holds roughly 340,000 distinct CDR3 sequences, 8.7% seen once. Germline lookup yields CDR1 SGHDT and CDR2 YYEEEE. CDR3 size: 15 residues. Trimming took off 0 bases at V and 7 bases at J, with 16 bases between the two ends. Broader study findings: Post-booster reappearance was seen for most primary-vaccination clones (just under 97% CD4, around 88% CD8). Researchers report a weaker secondary response that nonetheless peaked faster, day 5 versus 15.

The chain is built from TRBV5-6 and TRBJ1-2; D gene unclear. The origin of this receptor is a man younger than 35 who received the YFV17D yellow fever vaccine. The sample in question was PBMCs, obtained on the day of the first yellow fever vaccination. The CDR3 spells CASSLELIDAPGYTF. CDR3 in DNA: TGTGCCAGCAGCTTGGAGCTTATAGATGCGCCTGGCTACACCTTC.